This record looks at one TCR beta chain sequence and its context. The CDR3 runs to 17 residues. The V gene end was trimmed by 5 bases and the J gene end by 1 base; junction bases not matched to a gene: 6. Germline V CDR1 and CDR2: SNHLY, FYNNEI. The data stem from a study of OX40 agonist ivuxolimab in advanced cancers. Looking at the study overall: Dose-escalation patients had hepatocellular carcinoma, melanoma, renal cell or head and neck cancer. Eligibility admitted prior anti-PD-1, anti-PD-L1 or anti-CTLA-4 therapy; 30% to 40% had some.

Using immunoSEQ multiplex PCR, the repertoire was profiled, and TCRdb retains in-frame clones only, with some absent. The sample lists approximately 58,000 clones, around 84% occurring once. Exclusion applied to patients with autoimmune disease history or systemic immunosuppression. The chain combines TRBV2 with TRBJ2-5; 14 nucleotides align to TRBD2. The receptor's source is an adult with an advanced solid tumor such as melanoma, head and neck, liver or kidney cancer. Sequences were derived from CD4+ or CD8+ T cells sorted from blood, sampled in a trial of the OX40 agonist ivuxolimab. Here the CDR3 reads CASSSTSGGVTQETQYF. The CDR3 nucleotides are TGTGCCAGCAGTTCGACTAGCGGGGGGGTCACCCAAGAGACCCAGTACTTC.